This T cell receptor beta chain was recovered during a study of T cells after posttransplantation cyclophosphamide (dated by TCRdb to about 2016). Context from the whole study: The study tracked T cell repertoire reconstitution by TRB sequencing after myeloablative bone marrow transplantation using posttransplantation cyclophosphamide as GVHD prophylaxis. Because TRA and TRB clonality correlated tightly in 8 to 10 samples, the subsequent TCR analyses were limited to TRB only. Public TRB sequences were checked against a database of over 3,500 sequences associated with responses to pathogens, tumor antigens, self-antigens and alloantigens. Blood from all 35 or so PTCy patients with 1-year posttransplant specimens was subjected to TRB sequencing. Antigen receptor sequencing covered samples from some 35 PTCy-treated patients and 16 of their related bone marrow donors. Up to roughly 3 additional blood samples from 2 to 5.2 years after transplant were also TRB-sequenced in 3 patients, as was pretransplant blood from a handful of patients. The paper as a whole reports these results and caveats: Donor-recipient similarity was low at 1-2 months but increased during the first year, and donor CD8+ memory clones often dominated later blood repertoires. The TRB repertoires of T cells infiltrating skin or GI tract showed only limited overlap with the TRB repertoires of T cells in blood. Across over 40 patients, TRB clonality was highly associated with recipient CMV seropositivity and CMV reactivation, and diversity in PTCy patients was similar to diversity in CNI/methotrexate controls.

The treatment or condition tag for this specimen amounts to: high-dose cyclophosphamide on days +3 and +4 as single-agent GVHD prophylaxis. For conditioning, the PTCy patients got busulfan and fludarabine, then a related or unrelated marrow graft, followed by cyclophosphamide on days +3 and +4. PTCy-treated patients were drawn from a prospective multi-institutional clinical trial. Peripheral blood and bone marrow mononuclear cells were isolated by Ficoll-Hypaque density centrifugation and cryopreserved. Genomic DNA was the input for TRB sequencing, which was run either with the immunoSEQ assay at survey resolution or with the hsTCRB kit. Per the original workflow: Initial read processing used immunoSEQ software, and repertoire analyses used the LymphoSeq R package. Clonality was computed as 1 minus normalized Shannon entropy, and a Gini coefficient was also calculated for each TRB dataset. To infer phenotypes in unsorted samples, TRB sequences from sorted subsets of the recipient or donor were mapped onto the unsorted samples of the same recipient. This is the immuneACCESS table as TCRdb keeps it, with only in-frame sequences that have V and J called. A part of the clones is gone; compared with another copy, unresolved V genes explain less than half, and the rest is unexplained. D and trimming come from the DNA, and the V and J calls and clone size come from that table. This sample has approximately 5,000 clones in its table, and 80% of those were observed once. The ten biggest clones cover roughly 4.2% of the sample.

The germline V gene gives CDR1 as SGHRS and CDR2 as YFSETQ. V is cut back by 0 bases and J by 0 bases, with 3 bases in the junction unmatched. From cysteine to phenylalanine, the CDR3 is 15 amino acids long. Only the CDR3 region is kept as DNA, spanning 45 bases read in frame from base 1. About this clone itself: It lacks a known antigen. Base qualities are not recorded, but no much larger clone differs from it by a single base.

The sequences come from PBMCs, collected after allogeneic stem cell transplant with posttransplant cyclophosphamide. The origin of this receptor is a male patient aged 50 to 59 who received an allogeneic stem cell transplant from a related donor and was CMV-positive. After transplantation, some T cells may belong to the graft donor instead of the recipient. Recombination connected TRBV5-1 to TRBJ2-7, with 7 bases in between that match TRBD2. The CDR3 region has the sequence CASSLGGGSSYEQYF. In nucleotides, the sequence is TGCGCCAGCAGCTTGGGTGGCGGGAGCTCCTACGAGCAGTACTTC.